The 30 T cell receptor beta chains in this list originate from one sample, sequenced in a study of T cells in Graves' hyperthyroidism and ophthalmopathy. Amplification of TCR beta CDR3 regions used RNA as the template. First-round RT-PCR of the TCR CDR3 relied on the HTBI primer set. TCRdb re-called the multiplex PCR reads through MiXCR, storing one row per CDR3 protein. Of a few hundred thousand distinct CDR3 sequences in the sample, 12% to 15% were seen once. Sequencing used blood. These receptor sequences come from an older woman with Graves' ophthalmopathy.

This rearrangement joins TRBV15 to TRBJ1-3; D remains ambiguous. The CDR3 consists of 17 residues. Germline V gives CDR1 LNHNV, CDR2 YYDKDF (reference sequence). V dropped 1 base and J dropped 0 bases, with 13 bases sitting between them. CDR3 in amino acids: CATSRGRDVSSGNTIYF. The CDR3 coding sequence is TGTGCCACCAGCAGAGGTCGAGACGTAAGCTCTGGAAACACCATATATTTT.

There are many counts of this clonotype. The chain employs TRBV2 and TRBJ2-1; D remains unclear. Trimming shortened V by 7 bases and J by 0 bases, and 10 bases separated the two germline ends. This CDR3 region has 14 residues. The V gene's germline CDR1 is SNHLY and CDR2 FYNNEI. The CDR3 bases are TGTGCCAGCATCCACCCGAGCTCCTACAATGAGCAGTTCTTC. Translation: CASIHPSSYNEQFF.

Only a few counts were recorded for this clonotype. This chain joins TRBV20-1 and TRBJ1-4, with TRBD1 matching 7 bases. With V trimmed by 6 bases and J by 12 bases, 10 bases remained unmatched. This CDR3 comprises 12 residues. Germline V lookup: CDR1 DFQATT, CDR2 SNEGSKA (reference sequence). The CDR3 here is CSAREGARELFF. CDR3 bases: TGCAGTGCCCGAGAGGGGGCGAGGGAACTGTTTTTT.

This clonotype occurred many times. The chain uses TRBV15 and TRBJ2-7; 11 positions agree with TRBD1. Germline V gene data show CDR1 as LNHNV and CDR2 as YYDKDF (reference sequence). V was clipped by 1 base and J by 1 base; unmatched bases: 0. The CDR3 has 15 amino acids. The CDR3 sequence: CATSRGDRGSYEQYF. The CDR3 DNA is TGTGCCACCAGCAGAGGGGACAGGGGGTCCTACGAGCAGTACTTC.

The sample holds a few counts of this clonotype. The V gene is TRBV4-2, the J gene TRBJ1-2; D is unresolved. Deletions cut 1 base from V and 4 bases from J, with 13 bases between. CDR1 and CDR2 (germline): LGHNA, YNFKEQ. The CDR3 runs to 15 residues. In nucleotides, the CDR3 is TGTGCCAGCAGCCAAGGGGTGGTGGAGGGCTATGGCTACACCTTC. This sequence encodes CASSQGVVEGYGYTF.

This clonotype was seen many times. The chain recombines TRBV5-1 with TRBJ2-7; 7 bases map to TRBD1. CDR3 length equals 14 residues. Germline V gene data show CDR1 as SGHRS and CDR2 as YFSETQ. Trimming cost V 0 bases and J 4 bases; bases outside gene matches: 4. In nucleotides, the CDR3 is TGCGCCAGCAGCTTGGCGGGACAGCCATACGAGCAGTACTTC. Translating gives CASSLAGQPYEQYF.

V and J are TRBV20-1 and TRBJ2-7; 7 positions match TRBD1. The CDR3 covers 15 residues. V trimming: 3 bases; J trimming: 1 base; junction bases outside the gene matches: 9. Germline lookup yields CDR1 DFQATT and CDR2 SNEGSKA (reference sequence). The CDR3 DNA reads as TGCAGTGCTAGGAGGCCGGGACAGCAATCCTACGAGCAGTACTTC. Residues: CSARRPGQQSYEQYF.

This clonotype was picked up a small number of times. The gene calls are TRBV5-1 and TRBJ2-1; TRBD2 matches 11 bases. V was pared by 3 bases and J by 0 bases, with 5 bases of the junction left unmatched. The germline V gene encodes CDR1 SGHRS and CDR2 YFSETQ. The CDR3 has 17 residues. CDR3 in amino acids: CASSSLAGVSSYNEQFF. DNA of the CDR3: TGCGCCAGCAGCTCACTAGCGGGAGTAAGCTCCTACAATGAGCAGTTCTTC.

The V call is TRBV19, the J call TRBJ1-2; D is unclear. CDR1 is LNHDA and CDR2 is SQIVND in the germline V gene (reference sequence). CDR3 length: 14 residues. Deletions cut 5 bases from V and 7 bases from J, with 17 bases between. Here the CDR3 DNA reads TGTGCCAGTAGTGACTGGGTCCGATTCTCTGGCTACACCTTC. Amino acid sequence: CASSDWVRFSGYTF. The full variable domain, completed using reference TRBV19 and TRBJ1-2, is DGGITQSPKYLFRKEGQNVTLSCEQNLNHDAMYWYRQDPGQGLRLIYYSQIVNDFQKGDIAEGYSVSREKKESFPLTVTSAQKNPTAFYLCASSDWVRFSGYTFGSGTRLTVV.

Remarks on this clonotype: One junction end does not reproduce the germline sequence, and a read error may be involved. CDR3 sequence reads: CGAREGTYEQYF. The CDR3, as DNA: TGCGGTGCTAGAGAAGGGACCTACGAGCAGTACTTC. This rearrangement joins TRBV20-1 to TRBJ2-7; no clear D gene. The CDR3 has 12 residues. Germline CDR1 and CDR2: DFQATT and SNEGSKA (reference sequence).

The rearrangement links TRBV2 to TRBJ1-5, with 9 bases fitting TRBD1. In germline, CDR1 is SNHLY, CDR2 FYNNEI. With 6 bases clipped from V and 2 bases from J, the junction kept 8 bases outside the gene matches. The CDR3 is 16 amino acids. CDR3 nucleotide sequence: TGTGCCAGCAGGGACACAGGGGGCGCGCGCAATCAGCCCCAGCATTTT. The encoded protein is CASRDTGGARNQPQHF.

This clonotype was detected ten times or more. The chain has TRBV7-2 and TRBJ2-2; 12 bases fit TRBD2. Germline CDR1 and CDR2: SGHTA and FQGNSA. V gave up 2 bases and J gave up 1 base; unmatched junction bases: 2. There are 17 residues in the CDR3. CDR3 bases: TGTGCCAGCAGCTTACTGACTAGCGGGAGGAACACCGGGGAGCTGTTTTTT. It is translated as CASSLLTSGRNTGELFF.

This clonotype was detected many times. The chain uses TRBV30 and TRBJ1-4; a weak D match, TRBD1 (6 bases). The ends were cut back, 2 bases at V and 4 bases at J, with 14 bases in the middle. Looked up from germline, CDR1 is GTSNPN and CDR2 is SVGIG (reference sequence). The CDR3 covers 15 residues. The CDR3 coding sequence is TGTGCCTGGAGTATAGGGGGAGAATATAATGAAAAACTGTTTTTT. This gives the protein CAWSIGGEYNEKLFF.

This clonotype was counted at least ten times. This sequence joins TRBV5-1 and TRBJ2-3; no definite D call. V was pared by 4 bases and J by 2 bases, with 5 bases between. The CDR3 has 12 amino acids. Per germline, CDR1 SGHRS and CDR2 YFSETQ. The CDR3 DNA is TGCGCCAGCAGCGCGACCACAGATACGCAGTATTTT. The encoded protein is CASSATTDTQYF.

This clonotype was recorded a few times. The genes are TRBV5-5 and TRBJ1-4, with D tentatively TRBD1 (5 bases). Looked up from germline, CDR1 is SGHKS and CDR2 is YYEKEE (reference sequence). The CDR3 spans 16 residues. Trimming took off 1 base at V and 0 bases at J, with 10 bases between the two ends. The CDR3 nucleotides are TGTGCCAGCAGCTTGCTTAGGGACCCAACTAATGAAAAACTGTTTTTT. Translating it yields CASSLLRDPTNEKLFF.

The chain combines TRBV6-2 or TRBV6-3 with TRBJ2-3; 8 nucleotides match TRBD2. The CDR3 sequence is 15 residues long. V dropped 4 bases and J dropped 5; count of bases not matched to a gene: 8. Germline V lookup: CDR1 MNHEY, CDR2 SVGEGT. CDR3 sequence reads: CASSLREGRGDTQYF. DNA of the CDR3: TGTGCCAGCAGTTTACGGGAGGGCCGGGGAGATACGCAGTATTTT.

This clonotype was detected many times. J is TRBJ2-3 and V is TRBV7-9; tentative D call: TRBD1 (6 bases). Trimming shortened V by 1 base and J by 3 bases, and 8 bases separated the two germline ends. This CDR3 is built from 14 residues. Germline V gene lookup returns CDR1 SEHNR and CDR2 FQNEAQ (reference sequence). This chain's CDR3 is CASSLGRGTDTQYF. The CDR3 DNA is TGTGCCAGCAGCTTAGGCAGGGGTACAGATACGCAGTATTTT.

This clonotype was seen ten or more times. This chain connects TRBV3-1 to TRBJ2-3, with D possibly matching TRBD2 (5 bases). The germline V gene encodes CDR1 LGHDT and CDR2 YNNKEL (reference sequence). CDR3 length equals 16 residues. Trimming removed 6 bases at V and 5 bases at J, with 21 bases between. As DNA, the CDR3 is TGTGCCAGCAGTCTCCGGGGTGGGAGAGAGAAAGATACGCAGTATTTT. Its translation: CASSLRGGREKDTQYF.

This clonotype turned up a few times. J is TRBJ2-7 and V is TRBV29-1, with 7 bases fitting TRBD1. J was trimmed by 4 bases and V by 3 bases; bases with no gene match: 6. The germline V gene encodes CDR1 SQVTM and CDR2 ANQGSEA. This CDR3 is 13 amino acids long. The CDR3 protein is CSVDNGTAYEQYF. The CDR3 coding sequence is TGCAGCGTTGATAACGGGACAGCTTACGAGCAGTACTTC.

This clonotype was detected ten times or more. The CDR3, as DNA: TGCGCCAGCAGCGGGGGACAGGGCTACGAGCAGTACTTC. It yields the protein CASSGGQGYEQYF. V is TRBV5-1 and J is TRBJ2-7, with 9 bases lining up with TRBD1. CDR3 length: 13 amino acids. Germline CDR1 reads SGHRS; CDR2 reads YFSETQ. Germline trimming cut 4 bases from V and 3 bases from J; bases unmatched to any gene: 2.

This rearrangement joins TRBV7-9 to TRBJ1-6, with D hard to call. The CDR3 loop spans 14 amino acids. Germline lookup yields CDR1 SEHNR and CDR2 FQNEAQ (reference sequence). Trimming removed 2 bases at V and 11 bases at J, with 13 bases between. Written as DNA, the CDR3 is TGTGCCAGCAGCTTACCCGACTGGAGAGCACCCCTCCACTTT. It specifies CASSLPDWRAPLHF.

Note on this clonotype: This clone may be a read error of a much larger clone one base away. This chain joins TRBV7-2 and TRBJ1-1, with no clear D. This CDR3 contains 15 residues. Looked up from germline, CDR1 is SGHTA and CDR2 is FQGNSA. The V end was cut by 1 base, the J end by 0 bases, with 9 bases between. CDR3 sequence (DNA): TGTGCCAGCAGCTTAGGCCTGATCCTGAACACTGAAGCTTTCTTT. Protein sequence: CASSLGLILNTEAFF. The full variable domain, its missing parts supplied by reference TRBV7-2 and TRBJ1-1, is GAGVSQSPSNKVTEKGKDVELRCDPISGHTALYWYRQSLGQGLEFLIYFQGNSAPDKSGLPSDRFSAERTGGSVSTLTIQRTQQEDSAVYLCASSLGLILNTEAFFGQGTRLTVV.

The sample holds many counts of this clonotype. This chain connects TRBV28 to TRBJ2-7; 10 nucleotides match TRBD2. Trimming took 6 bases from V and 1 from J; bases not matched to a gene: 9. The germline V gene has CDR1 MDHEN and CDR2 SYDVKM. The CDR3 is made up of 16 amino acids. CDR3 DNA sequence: TGTGCCAGCAGGGGGACGGGGACTAGCGTTTCCTACGAGCAGTACTTC. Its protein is CASRGTGTSVSYEQYF.

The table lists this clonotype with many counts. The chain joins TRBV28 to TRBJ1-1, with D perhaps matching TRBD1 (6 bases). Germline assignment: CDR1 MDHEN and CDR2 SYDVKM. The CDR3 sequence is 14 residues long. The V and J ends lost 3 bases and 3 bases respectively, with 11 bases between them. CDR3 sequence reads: CASSLPTGYTEAFF. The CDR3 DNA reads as TGTGCCAGCAGTTTGCCCACAGGGTACACTGAAGCTTTCTTT.

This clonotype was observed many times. The CDR3 sequence is CASSPGTGGSYEQYF. CDR3 nucleotides: TGCGCCAGCAGCCCAGGGACAGGTGGTTCCTACGAGCAGTACTTC. The chain has TRBV5-1 and TRBJ2-7; 8 nucleotides match TRBD1. The V segment lost 4 bases and the J segment 1 base; nucleotides outside the gene matches: 7. This CDR3 has 15 residues. The germline gives CDR1 SGHRS, CDR2 YFSETQ.

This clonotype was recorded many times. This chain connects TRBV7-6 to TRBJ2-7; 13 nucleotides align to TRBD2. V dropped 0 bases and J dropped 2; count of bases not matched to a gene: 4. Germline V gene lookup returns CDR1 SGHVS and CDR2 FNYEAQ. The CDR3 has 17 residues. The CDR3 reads CASSLARTSGRAYEQYF. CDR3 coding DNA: TGTGCCAGCAGCTTAGCCCGAACTAGCGGGAGGGCCTACGAGCAGTACTTC.

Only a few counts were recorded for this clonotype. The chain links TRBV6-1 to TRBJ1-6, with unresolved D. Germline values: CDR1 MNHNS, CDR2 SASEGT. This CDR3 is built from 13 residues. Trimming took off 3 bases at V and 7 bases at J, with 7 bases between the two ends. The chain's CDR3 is CASSDGRNSPLHF. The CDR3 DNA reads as TGTGCCAGCAGTGATGGCAGAAATTCACCCCTCCACTTT.

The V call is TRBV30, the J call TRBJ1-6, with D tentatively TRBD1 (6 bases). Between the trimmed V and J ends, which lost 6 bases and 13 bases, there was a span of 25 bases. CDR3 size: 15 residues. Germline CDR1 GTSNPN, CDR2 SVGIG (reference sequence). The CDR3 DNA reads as TGTGCCTGCCACGTAGGGGGGGCTCCCTCTGGGCCCCTCCACTTT. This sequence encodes CACHVGGAPSGPLHF.

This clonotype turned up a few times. The CDR3 bases are TGTGCCAGCAGTTTATATCATGAAAAACTGTTTTTT. Protein: CASSLYHEKLFF. This chain joins TRBV12-3 or TRBV12-4 and TRBJ1-4; unclear D gene. The CDR3 length is 12 residues. V shed 2 bases and J shed 6 bases, with 4 bases lying between them.

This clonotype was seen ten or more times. DNA for the CDR3: TGCAGTGCCCCTTGGCGGACTTCCACAGATACGCAGTATTTT. The encoded protein is CSAPWRTSTDTQYF. The rearrangement links TRBV20-1 to TRBJ2-3; TRBD2 is a possible D gene (5 bases). The V gene lost 6 bases and the J gene lost 2 bases, with 15 bases spanning the gap. Germline loops: CDR1 DFQATT, CDR2 SNEGSKA (reference sequence). The CDR3 extends over 14 amino acids.